The 8 T cell receptor beta chains below were found in one sample sequenced in a study of breast tumors, draining lymph nodes, adjacent tissues. TCRdb reprocessed the multiplex PCR reads with MiXCR, giving one entry per CDR3 protein. There are under 75,000 distinct CDR3 sequences in the sample; approximately 54% occur only once, and approximately 19% lies in the top ten. Sample: breast tumor tissue. These receptors were taken from a female donor with breast cancer. Some clones in this sample may be carry-over from other donors' samples.

This clonotype was recorded only once. V is TRBV15 and J is TRBJ1-1; D call uncertain. Per germline, CDR1 LNHNV and CDR2 YYDKDF (reference sequence). The V end was cut by 0 bases, the J end by 5 bases, with 4 bases between. The CDR3 consists of 12 residues. This CDR3 is CATSRDGTEAFF. The CDR3 DNA reads as TGTGCCACCAGCAGAGATGGGACTGAAGCTTTCTTT.

The rearrangement links TRBV24-1 to TRBJ2-1; the D is unclear. The CDR3 covers 17 residues. Trimming stripped 5 bases from V and 0 bases from J, with 16 bases between. CDR1 and CDR2 from the germline V gene are KGHDR and SFDVKD. The CDR3 nucleotides are TGTGCCACCAGTGCCAGACAATGGTCGAGCTCCTACAATGAGCAGTTCTTC. It is translated as CATSARQWSSSYNEQFF.

Notes on this clonotype: The junction does not match germline at one end; this may be a read error. J is TRBJ1-3 and V is TRBV12-3 or TRBV12-4; tentative D call: TRBD1 (6 bases). The CDR3 loop spans 16 amino acids. The CDR3 reads CACSATTGHSGNTIYF. CDR3 DNA: TGTGCCTGCAGTGCAACGACAGGCCACTCTGGAAACACCATATATTTT.

The rearrangement joins TRBV20-1 to TRBJ2-3, with D unresolved. Germline lookup yields CDR1 DFQATT and CDR2 SNEGSKA (reference sequence). This CDR3 is built from 13 residues. The V end was cut by 6 bases, the J end by 3 bases, with 13 bases between. The CDR3 bases are TGCAGTGCCAGTCAGTGGGATACAGATACGCAGTATTTT. Its translation: CSASQWDTDTQYF.

In its sample, this clonotype was seen many times. The V and J genes are TRBV28 and TRBJ1-2; 7 bases agree with TRBD1. The CDR3 totals 14 residues. The V and J ends lost 3 bases and 8 bases, in that order; junction bases with no gene match: 9. CDR1 MDHEN and CDR2 SYDVKM come from the germline V gene. CDR3 DNA: TGTGCCAGCAGTTTCAGCGACAGGGTACCAGGCTACACCTTC. Protein product: CASSFSDRVPGYTF.

Worth noting for this clonotype: A junction boundary mismatches the germline segment, possibly from a read error. The chain links TRBV7-2 to TRBJ1-6; 12 nucleotides line up with TRBD1. Germline assignment: CDR1 SGHTA and CDR2 FQGNSA. The CDR3 runs 15 residues. The CDR3, as DNA: TGTGCCAGCAGCTGGGGGACAGGGGGCGCGTCACCCCTCCACTTC. It encodes CASSWGTGGASPLHF.

This clonotype was recorded a few times. This may stem from a read error, because a much larger clone lies one nucleotide away. The conserved final phenylalanine or tryptophan is absent from the CDR3, which likely points to a read error. This rearrangement joins TRBV19 to TRBJ2-1; D possibly corresponds to TRBD2 (6 bases). This CDR3 comprises 16 residues. With 1 base removed from V and 7 bases from J, the gap between germline ends came to 17 bases. Germline V gene sequence: CDR1 LNHDA, CDR2 SQIVND (reference sequence). The DNA for the CDR3 is TGTGCCAGTAGTATAGCGGCGGGACCCCAGGAGAATGAGCAGTTCTCC. Protein sequence: CASSIAAGPQENEQFS.

This clonotype was counted many times. The V gene is TRBV20-1, the J gene TRBJ2-3; unclear D gene. Germline V gene sequence: CDR1 DFQATT, CDR2 SNEGSKA (reference sequence). The CDR3 runs to 13 residues. Trimming shortened V by 0 bases and J by 2 bases, and 6 bases separated the two germline ends. CDR3 in amino acids: CSARDLVTDTQYF. In DNA, the CDR3 is TGCAGTGCTAGAGATCTGGTCACAGATACGCAGTATTTT.